This T cell receptor beta chain was observed in a study of T-cell memory formation after mild COVID-19. Study details: The two donors had largely donor-specific TCR clusters.

5'RACE, which relied on constant-segment primers, yielded TCR alpha and TCR beta cDNA libraries carrying sample barcodes and UMIs. From the 5' RACE reads, TCRdb called clonotypes with MiXCR, one entry per CDR3 protein. Of fewer than 350,000 distinct CDR3 sequences in the sample, 15% to 20% were seen once. CDR3 length: 19 residues. The genes are TRBV21-1 and TRBJ2-1; the table assigns TRBD1, which was not confirmed against the DNA. TRBV21-1 is flagged as a pseudogene. Sequencing was done on a sample of PBMCs or a T cell subset sorted from them (not recorded which). The sequence came from a man younger than 30 who had mild COVID-19 (a few samples of this study predate the infection). Cell type and time point are not known. CDR3 sequence: CASSKDRGDRRPVKNEQFF. The CDR3 region has the DNA TGTGCCAGCAGCAAAGATAGGGGGGACAGACGACCAGTCAAGAATGAGCAGTTCTTC.